The 31 T cell receptor beta chains below were found in one sample sequenced in a study of regulatory T cells in long-lasting Graves disease. Time point of the sample: newly diagnosed GD, antithyroid drugs for less than 3 months. Preparation of the TCR library used RNA extracted from PBMCs. Library construction for TCR beta used iRepertoire HTBI primers and Arm-PCR of CDR3 regions. MiXCR, applied by TCRdb to the multiplex PCR reads, yields one record per CDR3 protein. The sample yields fewer than 350,000 distinct CDR3 sequences, roughly 18% seen once. The input for sequencing was peripheral blood mononuclear cells (PBMCs), taken at new diagnosis, from a patient treated with antithyroid drugs. The receptors shown here come from a female donor with Graves disease.

This clonotype was observed at least ten times. This chain joins TRBV12-3 or TRBV12-4 and TRBJ1-5; TRBD1 is a possible D gene (5 bases). The CDR3 extends over 14 amino acids. V dropped 4 bases and J dropped 8 bases, with 15 bases sitting between them. CDR3 coding DNA: TGTGCCAGCAGTTGGGGGGACCTCGGGAAGCCCCAGCATTTT. Residues: CASSWGDLGKPQHF.

This clonotype has more than one count but fewer than ten. The chain carries TRBV6-1 and TRBJ1-5; D might be TRBD1 (6 bases). This CDR3 has 13 residues. Germline CDR1 and CDR2: MNHNS and SASEGT. Trimming left V 6 bases short and J 7 bases short, with 13 bases between. The CDR3 region is CASRGGQHQPQHF. For the CDR3, the DNA is TGTGCCAGCAGGGGGGGGCAGCACCAGCCCCAGCATTTT.

This clonotype has at least ten counts. CDR3 coding DNA: TGTGCCAGCGGAAAGGCTGGGAGCTACGAGCAGTACTTC. Translating it yields CASGKAGSYEQYF. This chain links TRBV28 with TRBJ2-7, with a tentative D call TRBD2 (5 bases). The V end lost 8 bases, the J end lost 3 bases, and 14 bases lay between the germline ends. This CDR3 is 13 amino acids long. Germline lookup yields CDR1 MDHEN and CDR2 SYDVKM.

This clonotype came up many times. This chain joins TRBV28 and TRBJ1-2; 9 bases are shared with TRBD1. Germline loops: CDR1 MDHEN, CDR2 SYDVKM. V lost 5 bases, J lost 2 bases, and 0 bases stayed unmatched. This CDR3 has 13 amino acids. CDR3 bases: TGTGCCAGCAGTGGGACAGGGAACTATGGCTACACCTTC. Its protein is CASSGTGNYGYTF.

This chain joins TRBV19 and TRBJ2-7; the match to TRBD2 covers 9 bases. The J segment lost 3 bases and the V segment lost 3 bases, leaving 6 bases of the junction unmatched. Per germline, CDR1 LNHDA and CDR2 SQIVND (reference sequence). The CDR3 is made up of 15 amino acids. The CDR3: CASSIALAGDYEQYF. DNA of the CDR3: TGTGCCAGTAGTATCGCCTTAGCGGGGGACTACGAGCAGTACTTC.

The CDR3 loop is CATSDWTSGTQETQYF. The CDR3 DNA follows: TGTGCCACCAGTGACTGGACTAGCGGTACCCAAGAGACCCAGTACTTC. The chain employs TRBV24-1 and TRBJ2-5, with TRBD2 matching over 10 bases. This CDR3 has 16 amino acids. V was pared by 4 bases and J by 1 base, with 5 bases of the junction left unmatched. CDR1 is KGHDR and CDR2 is SFDVKD in the germline V gene.

The rearrangement joins TRBV29-1 to TRBJ2-5, with 9 bases matching TRBD2. The ends lost 2 bases at V and 2 bases at J; junction bases unmatched: 6. Germline V gene data show CDR1 as SQVTM and CDR2 as ANQGSEA. This CDR3 comprises 15 residues. The CDR3 spells CSVENSLAGQETQYF. As DNA, the CDR3 is TGCAGCGTTGAAAATAGCCTAGCGGGACAAGAGACCCAGTACTTC.

The chain recombines TRBV10-1 with TRBJ2-1, with 8 nucleotides matching TRBD2. Germline V lookup: CDR1 WNHNN, CDR2 SYGVQD (reference sequence). The V and J ends lost 4 bases and 4 bases, in that order; junction bases with no gene match: 3. The CDR3 has 14 residues. The CDR3: CASSGGLVYNEQFF. The CDR3 coding sequence is TGCGCCAGCAGTGGGGGACTAGTGTACAATGAGCAGTTCTTC.

This clonotype came up many times. This chain uses TRBV11-3 with TRBJ2-1, with TRBD2 matching 8 bases. Germline V gene data show CDR1 as SGHNT and CDR2 as YENEEA. Unmatched junction bases numbered 5, after V lost 0 bases and J lost 10 bases. The CDR3 totals 14 residues. CDR3 loop: CASSLDSGTKEQFF. The CDR3 region has the DNA TGTGCCAGCAGCTTAGATAGCGGGACGAAGGAGCAGTTCTTC.

In this sample, this clonotype turned up many times. The chain carries TRBV14 and TRBJ1-1; D is ambiguous. The V gene's germline CDR1 is SGHDN and CDR2 FVKESK. The CDR3 consists of 15 residues. Trimming removed 1 base from V and 1 base from J, with 10 bases in between. As DNA, the CDR3 is TGTGCCAGCAGCCAAGTATGGCCGGGGAACACTGAAGCTTTCTTT. Its translation: CASSQVWPGNTEAFF.

This clonotype was picked up a small number of times. Germline and junction disagree at one end, which may indicate a read error. DNA of the CDR3: TGTGCTAGCAGCCCAGCGGGAGGGAGCTACAATGAGCAGTTCTTC. Translated: CASSPAGGSYNEQFF. This chain links TRBV7-7 with TRBJ2-1; 10 bases agree with TRBD2. The CDR3 runs to 15 residues. Germline V gene data show CDR1 as SSHAT and CDR2 as FNYEAQ (reference sequence).

There are many counts of this clonotype. The rearrangement uses TRBV28 and TRBJ2-1; D unclear. V shed 4 bases and J shed 4 bases, with 11 bases lying between them. Germline V CDR1 and CDR2: MDHEN, SYDVKM. The CDR3 extends over 14 amino acids. The CDR3 nucleotides read TGTGCCAGCAGTTCGGGTCGGGCGTACAATGAGCAGTTCTTC. It yields the protein CASSSGRAYNEQFF.

This clonotype occurred a few times. The chain links TRBV7-2 to TRBJ2-1; D is unresolved. CDR1 and CDR2 (germline): SGHTA, FQGNSA. V was cut by 0 bases and J by 5 bases, with 11 bases left in between. This CDR3 comprises 15 residues. CDR3 residues: CASSLAQSGHNEQFF. CDR3 DNA sequence: TGTGCCAGCAGCTTAGCCCAATCCGGCCACAATGAGCAGTTCTTC.

This clonotype was recorded many times. The rearrangement uses TRBV9 and TRBJ2-1; D is undetermined. The CDR3 loop spans 15 amino acids. CDR1 SGDLS and CDR2 YYNGEE come from the germline V gene. V shed 0 bases and J shed 0 bases, with 7 bases lying between them. The CDR3 DNA sequence: TGTGCCAGCAGCGTAGGCAGTAGCTCCTACAATGAGCAGTTCTTC. Translation: CASSVGSSSYNEQFF. Together with reference TRBV9 and TRBJ2-1, the CDR3 gives the full variable domain: DSGVTQTPKHLITATGQRVTLRCSPRSGDLSVYWYQQSLDQGLQFLIQYYNGEERAKGNILERFSAQQFPDLHSELNLSSLELGDSALYFCASSVGSSSYNEQFFGPGTRLTVL.

In its sample, this clonotype was seen many times. The chain employs TRBV19 and TRBJ2-3; 9 bases are shared with TRBD2. The germline V gene encodes CDR1 LNHDA and CDR2 SQIVND (reference sequence). J lost 4 bases, V lost 1 base, and 9 bases had no gene match. The CDR3 has 17 amino acids. The CDR3 DNA sequence: TGTGCCAGTAGTATAGTTCCCCCCCAGCGGGAGGCAGATACGCAGTATTTT. It specifies CASSIVPPQREADTQYF.

Concerning this clonotype: A much larger clone lies one base from this, so it may be a read error. This chain uses TRBV3-1 with TRBJ2-4; 7 nucleotides line up with TRBD1. This CDR3 has 11 amino acids. Trimming removed 3 bases from V and 13 bases from J; junction bases left unmatched: 3. Looked up from germline, CDR1 is LGHDT and CDR2 is YNNKEL (reference sequence). This CDR3 reads CASSQDRKQYF. The CDR3 coding sequence is TGTGCCAGCAGCCAGGACAGGAAGCAGTACTTC.

The chain is built from TRBV7-7 and TRBJ2-1, with 7 bases matching TRBD2. CDR1 is SSHAT and CDR2 is FNYEAQ in the germline V gene (reference sequence). The CDR3 consists of 13 residues. For the CDR3, the DNA is TGTGCTATATCGGTGGGAGGGAGCAATGAGCAGTTCTTC. This encodes CAISVGGSNEQFF.

This clonotype has a count of ten or more. The rearrangement uses TRBV28 and TRBJ1-2; a weak D match, TRBD1 (6 bases). This CDR3 has 12 amino acids. V was pared by 8 bases and J by 8 bases, with 15 bases between. The germline gives CDR1 MDHEN, CDR2 SYDVKM. The CDR3 nucleotides read TGTGCCAGCTTCAGGGCTGGGGGCGGCTACACCTTC. Translation: CASFRAGGGYTF.

The chain couples TRBV12-3 or TRBV12-4 to TRBJ2-5; D possibly uses TRBD1 or TRBD2 (6 bases each). The V and J ends lost 6 bases and 5 bases respectively, with 13 bases between them. The CDR3 has 13 residues. The CDR3 nucleotides read TGTGCCAGCAGCTTTCGGAGGGGGGAGACCCAGTACTTC. It codes for CASSFRRGETQYF.

In this sample, this clonotype turned up a few times. Relative to the germline gene, one junction end is altered; a read error may explain this. The chain has TRBV5-1 and TRBJ2-7; D is ambiguous. The germline V gene encodes CDR1 SGHRS and CDR2 YFSETQ. This CDR3 spans 15 amino acids. The CDR3 spells CASSLPFQSSYEQYF. CDR3 in DNA: TGTGCCAGCAGCCTTCCTTTTCAGAGCTCCTACGAGCAGTACTTC. Together with reference TRBV5-1 and TRBJ2-7, the CDR3 gives the full variable domain: KAGVTQTPRYLIKTRGQQVTLSCSPISGHRSVSWYQQTPGQGLQFLFEYFSETQRNKGNFPGRFSGRQFSNSRSEMNVSTLELGDSALYLCASSLPFQSSYEQYFGPGTRLTVT.

In this sample, this clonotype turned up many times. The chain has TRBV19 and TRBJ2-1; 15 bases are a match to TRBD2. Germline V gene sequence: CDR1 LNHDA, CDR2 SQIVND (reference sequence). The CDR3 has 19 amino acids. With V trimmed by 3 bases and J by 6 bases, 12 bases remained unmatched. In DNA, the CDR3 is TGTGCCAGTAGTATCCCCGGAGGACTAGCGGGAGGGTTCTTCAATGAGCAGTTCTTC. Protein sequence: CASSIPGGLAGGFFNEQFF. The whole variable domain, remainder taken from reference TRBV19 and TRBJ2-1, is DGGITQSPKYLFRKEGQNVTLSCEQNLNHDAMYWYRQDPGQGLRLIYYSQIVNDFQKGDIAEGYSVSREKKESFPLTVTSAQKNPTAFYLCASSIPGGLAGGFFNEQFFGPGTRLTVL.

This clonotype was seen repeatedly, ten times or more. The chain carries TRBV12-3 or TRBV12-4 and TRBJ1-1, with D perhaps TRBD1 (5 bases). V lost 0 bases and J 3 bases, leaving 5 bases between the germline ends. The CDR3 is made up of 13 amino acids. The CDR3 loop is CASSLAGHTEAFF. DNA of the CDR3: TGTGCCAGCAGTTTAGCGGGGCACACTGAAGCTTTCTTT.

About this clonotype: A much bigger clone sits one base away, suggesting this may be a read error. The chain carries TRBV14 and TRBJ2-3, with D unresolved. Germline values: CDR1 SGHDN, CDR2 FVKESK. Trimming left V 7 bases short and J 0 bases short, with 14 bases between. CDR3 length: 15 residues. The CDR3 coding sequence is TGTGCCAGCACCCTCAGCGATTCTAGCACAGATACGCAGTATTTT. It codes for CASTLSDSSTDTQYF.

This clonotype was seen repeatedly, ten times or more. This rearrangement joins TRBV7-9 to TRBJ1-4; weak D call: TRBD1 (6 bases). This CDR3 has 15 amino acids. Per germline, CDR1 SEHNR and CDR2 FQNEAQ (reference sequence). Trimming cost V 1 base and J 7 bases, with 13 bases left between them. The CDR3 nucleotides read TGTGCCAGCAGCTTAGACAGGGTCTTGGGTGAAAAACTGTTTTTT. It specifies CASSLDRVLGEKLFF.

This clonotype was counted many times. The chain recombines TRBV7-6 with TRBJ2-7, with D possibly TRBD1 on 5 matching bases. V was pared by 9 bases and J by 5 bases, with 14 bases between. The germline CDR1 and CDR2 sequences are SGHVS and FNYEAQ. The CDR3 consists of 12 residues. CDR3 coding DNA: TGTGCCAGTAACCAGGGTTCCCACGAGCAGTACTTC. Translating gives CASNQGSHEQYF.

This clonotype showed up many times. The CDR3: CATSDSPDRARGYTF. In DNA, the CDR3 is TGTGCCACCAGTGATTCGCCCGACAGGGCTCGAGGCTACACCTTC. The chain joins TRBV24-1 to TRBJ1-2, with TRBD1 identical over 7 bases. V lost 2 bases to trimming and J lost 8 bases; unmatched junction nucleotides: 10. This CDR3 is built from 15 residues. Germline V CDR1 and CDR2: KGHDR, SFDVKD.

The chain joins TRBV12-3 or TRBV12-4 to TRBJ2-1; 7 bases line up with TRBD2. This CDR3 spans 14 amino acids. The ends lost 7 bases at V and 1 base at J; junction bases unmatched: 4. CDR3 region: CASNLRGSYNEQFF. CDR3 in DNA: TGTGCCAGCAACCTGCGGGGGTCCTACAATGAGCAGTTCTTC.

This clonotype showed up many times. This rearrangement joins TRBV6-2 or TRBV6-3 to TRBJ1-1; D uncertain. The CDR3 sequence is 14 residues long. CDR1 is MNHEY and CDR2 is SVGEGT in the germline V gene. V lost 6 bases to trimming and J lost 0 bases, with 11 bases between them. The CDR3 region is CASSWTEMNTEAFF. In nucleotides, the CDR3 is TGTGCCAGCAGCTGGACGGAAATGAACACTGAAGCTTTCTTT.

This clonotype appeared many times. This chain links TRBV2 with TRBJ1-4; D gene ambiguous. Trimming took off 6 bases at V and 2 bases at J, with 13 bases between the two ends. This CDR3 is built from 15 residues. Looked up from germline, CDR1 is SNHLY and CDR2 is FYNNEI. The chain's CDR3 is CASRAAGTTNEKLFF. The CDR3 DNA reads as TGTGCCAGCAGGGCAGCAGGAACGACTAATGAAAAACTGTTTTTT.

The V gene is TRBV12-5, the J gene TRBJ1-3; D might be TRBD1 (6 bases). Trimming took 6 bases from V and 4 from J, leaving 10 bases between them. The CDR3 runs 13 residues. Per the germline V gene, CDR1 is LGHNT and CDR2 is FRNRAP. CDR3: CASGTGLGNTIYF. CDR3 bases: TGTGCTAGTGGAACAGGGTTGGGAAACACCATATATTTT.

This clonotype was observed a few times. The chain links TRBV24-1 to TRBJ2-1; no firm D call. The V and J ends lost 4 bases and 10 bases respectively, with 10 bases between them. The germline V gene has CDR1 KGHDR and CDR2 SFDVKD. The CDR3 contains 12 residues. The CDR3 DNA reads TGTGCCACCAGTGACGTTCGGCGAGAGCAGTTCTTC. Translated: CATSDVRREQFF.